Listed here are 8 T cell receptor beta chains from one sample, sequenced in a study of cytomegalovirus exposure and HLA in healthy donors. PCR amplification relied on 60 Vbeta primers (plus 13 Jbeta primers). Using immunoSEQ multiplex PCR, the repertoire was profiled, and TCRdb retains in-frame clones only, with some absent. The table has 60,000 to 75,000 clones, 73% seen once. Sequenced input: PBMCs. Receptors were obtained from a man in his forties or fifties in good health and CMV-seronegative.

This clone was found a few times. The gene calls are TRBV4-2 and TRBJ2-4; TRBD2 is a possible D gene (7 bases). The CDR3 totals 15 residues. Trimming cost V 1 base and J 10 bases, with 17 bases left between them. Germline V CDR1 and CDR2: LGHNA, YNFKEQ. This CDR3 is CASSQGGGPGEIQYF. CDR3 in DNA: TGTGCCAGCAGCCAAGGGGGGGGGCCCGGAGAGATTCAGTACTTC.

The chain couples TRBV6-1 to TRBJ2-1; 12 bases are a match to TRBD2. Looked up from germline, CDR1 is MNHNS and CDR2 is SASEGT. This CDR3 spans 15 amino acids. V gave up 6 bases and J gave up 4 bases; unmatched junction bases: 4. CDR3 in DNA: TGTGCCAGCAGAACCCTAGCGGGGGGGTACAATGAGCAGTTCTTC. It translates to CASRTLAGGYNEQFF.

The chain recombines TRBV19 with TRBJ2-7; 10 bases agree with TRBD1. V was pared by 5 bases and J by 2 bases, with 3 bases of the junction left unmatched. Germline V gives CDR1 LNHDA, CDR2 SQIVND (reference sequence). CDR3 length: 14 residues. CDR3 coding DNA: TGTGCCAGTAGTCCTGGGACAGGGGCCTACGAGCAGTACTTC. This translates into CASSPGTGAYEQYF. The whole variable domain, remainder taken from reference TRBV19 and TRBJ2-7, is DGGITQSPKYLFRKEGQNVTLSCEQNLNHDAMYWYRQDPGQGLRLIYYSQIVNDFQKGDIAEGYSVSREKKESFPLTVTSAQKNPTAFYLCASSPGTGAYEQYFGPGTRLTVT.

The CDR3 bases are TGTGCCAGCAGCTCCACAGGGAGCAACACTGAAGCTTTCTTT. It is translated as CASSSTGSNTEAFF. The chain couples TRBV7-8 to TRBJ1-1, with D perhaps TRBD1 (6 bases). The V end was cut by 4 bases, the J end by 2 bases, with 11 bases between. The CDR3 is made up of 14 amino acids. The V gene's germline CDR1 is SGHVS and CDR2 FQNEAQ.

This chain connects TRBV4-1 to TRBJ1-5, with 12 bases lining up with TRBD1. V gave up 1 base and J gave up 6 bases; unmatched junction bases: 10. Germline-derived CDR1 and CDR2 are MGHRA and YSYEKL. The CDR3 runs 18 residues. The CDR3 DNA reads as TGCGCCAGCAGCCAAGCAACCGGGACAGGGGGCCGAAGTCAGCCCCAGCATTTT. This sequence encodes CASSQATGTGGRSQPQHF.

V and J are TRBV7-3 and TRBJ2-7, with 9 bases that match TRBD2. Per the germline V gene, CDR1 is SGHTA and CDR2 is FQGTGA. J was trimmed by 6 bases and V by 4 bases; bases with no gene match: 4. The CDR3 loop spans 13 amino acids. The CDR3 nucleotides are TGTGCCAGCAGCTCGTCTAGCGGGGCCGAGCAGTACTTC. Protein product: CASSSSSGAEQYF.

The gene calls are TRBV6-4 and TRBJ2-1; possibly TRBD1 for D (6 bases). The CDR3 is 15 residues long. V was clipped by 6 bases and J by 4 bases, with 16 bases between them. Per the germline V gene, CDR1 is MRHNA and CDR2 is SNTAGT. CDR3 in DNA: TGTGCCAGCAGGGAAGGGGGAAGTGGGTACAATGAGCAGTTCTTC. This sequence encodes CASREGGSGYNEQFF.

CDR3 bases: TGTGCCAGCAGCCAAGACCGGAGGGTGGGAGGCTACACCTTC. Its protein is CASSQDRRVGGYTF. The gene calls are TRBV4-2 and TRBJ1-2; D is undetermined. Looked up from germline, CDR1 is LGHNA and CDR2 is YNFKEQ. The CDR3 sequence is 14 residues long. V gave up 0 bases and J gave up 8 bases, with 13 bases separating them.